What follows describes a single TCR beta chain. Its target is unknown. Through template switching, a universal primer site was introduced, and the cDNA contained unique molecular identifiers. MiXCR, run by TCRdb on the 5' RACE reads, gives a single entry per CDR3 protein. The sample contains approximately 500,000 distinct CDR3 sequences, around 24% of which appear only once. The data derive from a study of identical twins. Whole-study results and caveats: The more abundant beta clonotypes in cord blood had fewer insertions, and memory repertoires did not show this.

CDR1 and CDR2 (germline): SGHTA, FQGNSA. This CDR3 has 17 residues. Losses at the gene ends were 1 base for V and 4 bases for J; bases not matched to a gene: 8. The sample was also reused in another study, on T cells expressing NK-cell markers.

Specimen: CD4+ T cells sorted from blood. The sequence came from a woman between 18 and 29 years old in good health. V gene TRBV7-2 combines with J gene TRBJ2-5; 11 bases map to TRBD2. The CDR3 region has the DNA TGTGCCAGCAGCTTAGGCCTAGCGGGGGGCCAGGGAGAGACCCAGTACTTC. As protein: CASSLGLAGGQGETQYF.